Below are 12 T cell receptor beta chains sequenced from a single sample in a study of T cells in Graves' hyperthyroidism and ophthalmopathy. RNA transcripts were the template for amplifying TCR beta CDR3 regions. Carried out on the TCR CDR3, a first-round RT-PCR used the HTBI primer set. TCRdb fed the multiplex PCR reads into MiXCR, producing one record per CDR3 protein. This table holds hundreds of thousands of distinct CDR3 sequences, 14% to 15% found once. Sequenced sample: blood. The receptors derive from a middle-aged woman with Graves' ophthalmopathy.

This clonotype has ten or more counts. This sequence joins TRBV7-9 and TRBJ2-5; 12 bases are shared with TRBD1. The length of the CDR3 is 15 residues. Germline trimming cut 6 bases from V and 4 bases from J; bases unmatched to any gene: 6. CDR1 and CDR2 from the germline V gene are SEHNR and FQNEAQ (reference sequence). This CDR3 is CASRPGTGGLETQYF. CDR3 DNA: TGTGCCAGCAGGCCCGGGACAGGGGGCTTAGAGACCCAGTACTTC.

This clonotype was recorded many times. J is TRBJ2-7 and V is TRBV2, with a tentative D call TRBD1 (5 bases). Germline CDR1 and CDR2: SNHLY and FYNNEI. V lost 8 bases and J lost 0, with 14 bases in between. CDR3 length: 14 amino acids. The CDR3, as DNA: TGTGCCAGCGTAGACAGTGAGGCCTCCTACGAGCAGTACTTC. Translation gives CASVDSEASYEQYF.

This clonotype was found many times. The chain links TRBV20-1 to TRBJ1-1, with D possibly being TRBD1 (6 bases). CDR1 and CDR2 from the germline V gene are DFQATT and SNEGSKA (reference sequence). This CDR3 has 13 amino acids. V was trimmed by 0 bases and J by 9 bases, leaving 14 bases between them. In DNA, the CDR3 is TGCAGTGCTAGAGATGGGGGGGGGGCGCAAGCTTTCTTT. As protein: CSARDGGGAQAFF.

This clonotype has ten or more counts. The chain carries TRBV5-1 and TRBJ1-2; 9 bases are shared with TRBD1. After removal of 4 bases from V and 3 bases from J, the junction contained 10 bases not matched to a gene. There are 16 residues in the CDR3. Germline CDR1 reads SGHRS; CDR2 reads YFSETQ. The CDR3 region is CASSRDVGQGDYGYTF. In DNA form, the CDR3 reads TGCGCCAGCAGCCGAGACGTGGGACAGGGCGACTATGGCTACACCTTC.

This clonotype was counted between two and nine times. This chain connects TRBV27 to TRBJ2-7, with a weak D call TRBD2 (6 bases). CDR1 and CDR2 from the germline V gene are MNHEY and SMNVEV (reference sequence). Trimming removed 5 bases from V and 2 bases from J, with 16 bases in between. The CDR3 extends over 15 amino acids. The CDR3 DNA reads as TGTGCCAGCAGTCCGAGGTTAGCGGAAACCTACGAGCAGTACTTC. The encoded protein is CASSPRLAETYEQYF.

This clonotype has a single count. The chain recombines TRBV7-2 with TRBJ2-5, with TRBD1 matching 10 bases. Per germline, CDR1 SGHTA and CDR2 FQGNSA. The CDR3 is 15 residues long. J gave up 1 base and V 6 bases, and 5 bases lay outside the gene matches. The CDR3 spells CASSRDRGFQETQYF. CDR3 coding DNA: TGTGCCAGCAGTCGGGACAGGGGTTTCCAAGAGACCCAGTACTTC.

This clonotype was counted ten times or more. The V call is TRBV5-1, the J call TRBJ1-5, with D possibly being TRBD1 (6 bases). V was clipped by 1 base and J by 6 bases, with 11 bases between them. The CDR3 contains 14 residues. Germline V gene sequence: CDR1 SGHRS, CDR2 YFSETQ. The CDR3 DNA is TGCGCCAGCAGCTTGAGGGGGACTGGTCAGCCCCAGCATTTT. Its protein is CASSLRGTGQPQHF. The complete variable domain, with remaining parts taken from reference TRBV5-1 and TRBJ1-5, reads KAGVTQTPRYLIKTRGQQVTLSCSPISGHRSVSWYQQTPGQGLQFLFEYFSETQRNKGNFPGRFSGRQFSNSRSEMNVSTLELGDSALYLCASSLRGTGQPQHFGDGTRLSIL.

This sequence joins TRBV19 and TRBJ1-5; D may be TRBD1 (5 bases). The V and J ends lost 2 bases and 3 bases respectively, with 11 bases between them. The germline V gene encodes CDR1 LNHDA and CDR2 SQIVND (reference sequence). The CDR3 has 15 residues. The DNA for the CDR3 is TGTGCCAGTAGTATATGGGGGGAAATCAATCAGCCCCAGCATTTT. It translates to CASSIWGEINQPQHF.

This clonotype was seen many times. This chain uses TRBV27 with TRBJ1-1, with D possibly matching TRBD1 (5 bases). Germline CDR1 MNHEY, CDR2 SMNVEV (reference sequence). The V end lost 1 base, the J end lost 6 bases, and 21 bases lay between the germline ends. The CDR3 totals 17 residues. The CDR3 coding sequence is TGTGCCAGCAGTTTATTTTCGACATTTTCGGGGGGAGCTGAAGCTTTCTTT. Translating gives CASSLFSTFSGGAEAFF.

There are many counts of this clonotype. The rearrangement uses TRBV28 and TRBJ1-5, with D unresolved. The CDR3 is 17 residues long. Germline lookup yields CDR1 MDHEN and CDR2 SYDVKM. Trimming removed 5 bases at V and 0 bases at J, with 17 bases between. CDR3 DNA: TGTGCCAGCAGTCCTACGGGAGGACCTTATAGCAATCAGCCCCAGCATTTT. Its protein is CASSPTGGPYSNQPQHF.

This clonotype was counted ten times or more. CDR3 sequence: CASSPTGTGSYEQYF. The CDR3 DNA follows: TGTGCCAGCAGTCCGACCGGGACAGGCTCCTACGAGCAGTACTTC. The chain recombines TRBV28 with TRBJ2-7, with 8 bases identical to TRBD1. The V and J ends lost 5 bases and 0 bases, in that order; junction bases with no gene match: 6. Germline V gene lookup returns CDR1 MDHEN and CDR2 SYDVKM. The CDR3 runs 15 residues. The full variable domain, in which reference TRBV28 and TRBJ2-7 provide the parts outside the CDR3, is DVKVTQSSRYLVKRTGEKVFLECVQDMDHENMFWYRQDPGLGLRLIYFSYDVKMKEKGDIPEGYSVSREKKERFSLILESASTNQTSMYLCASSPTGTGSYEQYFGPGTRLTVT.

The genes are TRBV7-2 and TRBJ1-2, with 9 nucleotides matching TRBD1. After removal of 4 bases from V and 7 bases from J, the junction contained 10 bases not matched to a gene. The CDR3 runs 15 residues. The germline CDR1 and CDR2 sequences are SGHTA and FQGNSA. In DNA, the CDR3 is TGTGCCAGCAGCTCACAAGGGACAGGGATCTCTGGCTACACCTTC. Protein: CASSSQGTGISGYTF.